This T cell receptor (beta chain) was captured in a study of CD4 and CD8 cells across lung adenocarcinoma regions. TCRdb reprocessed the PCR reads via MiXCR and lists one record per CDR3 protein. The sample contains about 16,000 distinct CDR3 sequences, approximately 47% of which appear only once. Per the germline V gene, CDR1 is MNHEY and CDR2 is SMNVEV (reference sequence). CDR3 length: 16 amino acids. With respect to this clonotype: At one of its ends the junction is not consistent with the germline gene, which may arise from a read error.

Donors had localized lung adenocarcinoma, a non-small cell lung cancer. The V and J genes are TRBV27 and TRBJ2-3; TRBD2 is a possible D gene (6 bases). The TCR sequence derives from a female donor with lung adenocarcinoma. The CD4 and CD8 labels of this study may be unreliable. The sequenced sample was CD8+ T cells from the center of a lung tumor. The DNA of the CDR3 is TGTGCCAGCACCTCTTCGGGGGAGAGTGGCACAGATACTCAGTATTTC. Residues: CASTSSGESGTDTQYF.